Only one count was recorded for the clone carrying this T cell receptor (beta chain). Germline lookup yields CDR1 LGHNA and CDR2 YNFKEQ. V was pared by 6 bases and J by 1 base, with 6 bases of the junction left unmatched. This CDR3 comprises 15 residues. This sample is drawn from a study of technical replicates of blood from a handful of donors. The data were produced by immunoSEQ multiplex PCR, yet TCRdb's version contains in-frame clones alone and is incomplete. Of about 67,000 clones listed, about 97% are singletons. The source of this sequence is a human donor in good health. Sequencing was performed on T cells isolated from PBMCs. J is TRBJ1-1 and V is TRBV4-2; 9 bases match TRBD1. This CDR3 reads CASRTLGQGNTEAFF. CDR3 DNA sequence: TGTGCCAGCAGAACTTTGGGACAGGGGAACACTGAAGCTTTCTTT.